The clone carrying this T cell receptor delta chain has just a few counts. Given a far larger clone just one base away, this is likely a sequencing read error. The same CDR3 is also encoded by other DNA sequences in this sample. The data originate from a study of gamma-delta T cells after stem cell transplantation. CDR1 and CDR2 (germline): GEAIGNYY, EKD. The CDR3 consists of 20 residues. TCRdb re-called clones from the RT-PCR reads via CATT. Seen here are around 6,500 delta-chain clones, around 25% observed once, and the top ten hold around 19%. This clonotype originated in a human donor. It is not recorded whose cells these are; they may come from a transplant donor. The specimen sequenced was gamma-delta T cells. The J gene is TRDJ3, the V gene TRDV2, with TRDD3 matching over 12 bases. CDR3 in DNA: TGTGCCTGTGACATCGTACTGGGGGATACAGACTCCTGGGACACCCGACAGATGTTCTTC. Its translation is CACDIVLGDTDSWDTRQMFF.